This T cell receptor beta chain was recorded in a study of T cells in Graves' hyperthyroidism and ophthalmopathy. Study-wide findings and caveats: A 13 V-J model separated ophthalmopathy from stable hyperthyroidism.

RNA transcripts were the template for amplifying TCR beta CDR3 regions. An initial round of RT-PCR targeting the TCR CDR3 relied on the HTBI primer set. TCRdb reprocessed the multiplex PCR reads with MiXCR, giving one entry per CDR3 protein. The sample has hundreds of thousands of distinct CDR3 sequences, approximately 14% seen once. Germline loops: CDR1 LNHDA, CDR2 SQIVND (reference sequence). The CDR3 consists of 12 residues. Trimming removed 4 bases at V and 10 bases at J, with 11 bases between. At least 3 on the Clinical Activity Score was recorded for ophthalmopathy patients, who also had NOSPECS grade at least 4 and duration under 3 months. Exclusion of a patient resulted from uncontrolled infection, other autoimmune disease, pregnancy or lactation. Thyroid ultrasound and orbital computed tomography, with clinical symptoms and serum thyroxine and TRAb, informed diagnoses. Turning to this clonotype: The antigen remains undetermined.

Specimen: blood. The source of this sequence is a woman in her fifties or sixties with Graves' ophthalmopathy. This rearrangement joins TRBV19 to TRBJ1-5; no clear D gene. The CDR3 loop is CASSRPGGPQHF. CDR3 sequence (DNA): TGTGCCAGTAGTAGACCCGGCGGACCCCAGCATTTT.